The rows below give T cell receptor beta chains drawn from one sample of a study of CD8 T cells in Susac syndrome. MiXCR was run by TCRdb on the immunoSEQ multiplex PCR reads, yielding one entry per CDR3 protein. The sample gives 330,000 or so distinct CDR3 sequences, roughly 90% of which show up once; about 0.17% is in the top ten. Sequencing was done on a sample of CD8+ T cells from PBMCs. All receptors come from a human donor with multiple sclerosis. The CDR3 runs from the conserved cysteine through the conserved F or W. Fields, in order: D gene, clone size, CDR3 length, V gene, J gene, CDR3 DNA, CDR3 protein. The D gene is left open where the match is weak. A row's size may be missing; if present it is once, few, many or a size class.

D gene: .; clone size: .; CDR3 length: 13; V gene: TRBV5-6; J gene: TRBJ1-1; CDR3 DNA: TGTGCCACCCTCTCCACAGGAAACACTGAAGCTTTCTTT; CDR3 protein: CATLSTGNTEAFF
D gene: .; clone size: .; CDR3 length: 14; V gene: TRBV9; J gene: TRBJ2-3; CDR3 DNA: TGTGCCAGCAGTCGGGGGGCCTACACAGATACGCAGTATTTT; CDR3 protein: CASSRGAYTDTQYF
D gene: .; clone size: .; CDR3 length: 15; V gene: TRBV6-6; J gene: TRBJ2-2; CDR3 DNA: TGTGCCAGCAGTTCCCCGGCGCTTAACACCGGGGAGCTGTTTTTT; CDR3 protein: CASSSPALNTGELFF
D gene: TRBD2; clone size: .; CDR3 length: 13; V gene: TRBV27; J gene: TRBJ2-1; CDR3 DNA: TGTGCCAGCAGTTTAGGACTAGTCGCTGAGCAGTTCTTC; CDR3 protein: CASSLGLVAEQFF
D gene: .; clone size: .; CDR3 length: 15; V gene: TRBV30; J gene: TRBJ2-2; CDR3 DNA: TGTGCCTGGAAGGGGGGGACCCCGAACACCGGGGAGCTGTTTTTT; CDR3 protein: CAWKGGTPNTGELFF
D gene: .; clone size: .; CDR3 length: 14; V gene: TRBV20-1; J gene: TRBJ1-2; CDR3 DNA: TGCAGTGCTAGAGATGCGACAGTCCACTATGGCTACACCTTC; CDR3 protein: CSARDATVHYGYTF
D gene: TRBD1; clone size: .; CDR3 length: 14; V gene: TRBV19; J gene: TRBJ2-7; CDR3 DNA: TGTGCCAGTAGTGTCGGACAGGGCCTCTACGAGCAGTACTTC; CDR3 protein: CASSVGQGLYEQYF
D gene: .; clone size: .; CDR3 length: 14; V gene: TRBV28; J gene: TRBJ2-5; CDR3 DNA: TGTGCCAGCACTTCGGTGGGGCTTTCGGAGACCCAGTACTTC; CDR3 protein: CASTSVGLSETQYF
D gene: .; clone size: .; CDR3 length: 14; V gene: TRBV27; J gene: TRBJ2-7; CDR3 DNA: TGTGCCAGCAGTTTACAGGCCTCTACCTACGAGCAGTACTTC; CDR3 protein: CASSLQASTYEQYF
D gene: TRBD2; clone size: .; CDR3 length: 16; V gene: TRBV27; J gene: TRBJ2-7; CDR3 DNA: TGTGCCAGCAGTTTCGTCGTTGGTCGGGGGGGTACGAAGCAGTACTTC; CDR3 protein: CASSFVVGRGGTKQYF
D gene: TRBD2; clone size: .; CDR3 length: 13; V gene: TRBV7-9; J gene: TRBJ2-1; CDR3 DNA: TGTGCCAGCGCCCACGGGACTAGCAATGAGCAGTTCTTC; CDR3 protein: CASAHGTSNEQFF
D gene: TRBD1; clone size: .; CDR3 length: 16; V gene: TRBV4-3; J gene: TRBJ1-3; CDR3 DNA: TGCGCCAGCAGCCAAGACAGGACAGGGGGAGGAAACACCATATATTTT; CDR3 protein: CASSQDRTGGGNTIYF
D gene: .; clone size: .; CDR3 length: 16; V gene: TRBV27; J gene: TRBJ2-7; CDR3 DNA: TGTGCCAGCAGTTATTCCACAGGAGAAAACTTATACGAGCAGTACTTC; CDR3 protein: CASSYSTGENLYEQYF
D gene: .; clone size: .; CDR3 length: 15; V gene: TRBV5-1; J gene: TRBJ2-1; CDR3 DNA: TGCGCCAGCAGCCCCGACCTCACCTCCTACAATGAGCAGTTCTTC; CDR3 protein: CASSPDLTSYNEQFF
D gene: TRBD2; clone size: .; CDR3 length: 15; V gene: TRBV9; J gene: TRBJ2-1; CDR3 DNA: TGTGCCAGCAGCGTAGGAACGGGAGGATACAATGAGCAGTTCTTC; CDR3 protein: CASSVGTGGYNEQFF
D gene: .; clone size: .; CDR3 length: 13; V gene: TRBV7-9; J gene: TRBJ2-2; CDR3 DNA: TGTGCCAGCAGCTTCGAGAGCACCGGGGAGCTGTTTTTT; CDR3 protein: CASSFESTGELFF
D gene: .; clone size: .; CDR3 length: 14; V gene: TRBV28; J gene: TRBJ2-1; CDR3 DNA: TGTGCCAGCACCAGCGGGTACGGATACAATGAGCAGTTCTTC; CDR3 protein: CASTSGYGYNEQFF
D gene: .; clone size: .; CDR3 length: 16; V gene: TRBV6-5; J gene: TRBJ2-5; CDR3 DNA: TGTGCCAGCAGTTACTCTTTCGATGGGGGCGCGGAGACCCAGTACTTC; CDR3 protein: CASSYSFDGGAETQYF
D gene: TRBD1; clone size: .; CDR3 length: 12; V gene: TRBV30; J gene: TRBJ2-7; CDR3 DNA: TGTGCCTGGAGGGACAGGTCCTACGAGCAGTACTTC; CDR3 protein: CAWRDRSYEQYF
D gene: TRBD2; clone size: .; CDR3 length: 14; V gene: TRBV6-5; J gene: TRBJ2-1; CDR3 DNA: TGTGCCAGCAGTTACTCAGGACTAGCGGATGAGCAGTTCTTC; CDR3 protein: CASSYSGLADEQFF
D gene: TRBD1; clone size: few; CDR3 length: 15; V gene: TRBV11-2; J gene: TRBJ1-5; CDR3 DNA: TGTGCCAGCAGCCCCGGGACAGGGGGTTTTCAGCCCCAGCATTTT; CDR3 protein: CASSPGTGGFQPQHF
D gene: .; clone size: .; CDR3 length: 13; V gene: TRBV5-6; J gene: TRBJ1-1; CDR3 DNA: TGTGCCAGCAGCCTGACAGCTGACACTGAAGCTTTCTTT; CDR3 protein: CASSLTADTEAFF
D gene: .; clone size: .; CDR3 length: 15; V gene: TRBV7-9; J gene: TRBJ1-1; CDR3 DNA: TGTGCCAGCAGCCCCCAGACAGGCGGTGTGATTGAAGCTTTCTTT; CDR3 protein: CASSPQTGGVIEAFF
D gene: TRBD2; clone size: .; CDR3 length: 17; V gene: TRBV6-5; J gene: TRBJ2-2; CDR3 DNA: TGTGCCAGCAGTGACTCGGGACTAGCGGGATTCACCGGGGAGCTGTTTTTT; CDR3 protein: CASSDSGLAGFTGELFF
D gene: TRBD1; clone size: .; CDR3 length: 15; V gene: TRBV6-5; J gene: TRBJ1-2; CDR3 DNA: TGTGCCAGCAGTTTCGACAGGGGCCTAAACTATGGCTACACCTTC; CDR3 protein: CASSFDRGLNYGYTF
D gene: .; clone size: .; CDR3 length: 11; V gene: TRBV29-1; J gene: TRBJ1-4; CDR3 DNA: TGCAGCGTATTCACACAGGAAAAACTGTTTTTT; CDR3 protein: CSVFTQEKLFF
D gene: .; clone size: .; CDR3 length: 14; V gene: TRBV28; J gene: TRBJ2-3; CDR3 DNA: TGTGCCAGCAGTTTCCCCCCGAGGCGGGATACGCAGTATTTT; CDR3 protein: CASSFPPRRDTQYF
D gene: .; clone size: .; CDR3 length: 14; V gene: TRBV5-4; J gene: TRBJ2-7; CDR3 DNA: TGTGCCAGCAGCCCGGGACTTGAAACCTACGAGCAGTACTTC; CDR3 protein: CASSPGLETYEQYF
D gene: .; clone size: .; CDR3 length: 15; V gene: TRBV29-1; J gene: TRBJ1-1; CDR3 DNA: TGCAGCGTTGAGGGGGGTACTTTTTCGAACACTGAAGCTTTCTTT; CDR3 protein: CSVEGGTFSNTEAFF
D gene: .; clone size: .; CDR3 length: 15; V gene: TRBV4-1; J gene: TRBJ1-5; CDR3 DNA: TGCGCCAGCAGCCAAGATCGGGATTCCAATCAGCCCCAGCATTTT; CDR3 protein: CASSQDRDSNQPQHF
D gene: TRBD1; clone size: .; CDR3 length: 14; V gene: TRBV30; J gene: TRBJ1-5; CDR3 DNA: TGTGCCTGGAGTGTGGGCAGGGGGTTACAGCCCCAGCATTTT; CDR3 protein: CAWSVGRGLQPQHF
D gene: .; clone size: .; CDR3 length: 13; V gene: TRBV2; J gene: TRBJ2-7; CDR3 DNA: TGTGCCAGAGACGGCGACAGACCCTACGAGCAGTACTTC; CDR3 protein: CARDGDRPYEQYF
D gene: .; clone size: .; CDR3 length: 15; V gene: TRBV28; J gene: TRBJ2-1; CDR3 DNA: TGTGCCAGCACCCGTCGGGGGATCTCCTACAATGAGCAGTTCTTC; CDR3 protein: CASTRRGISYNEQFF
D gene: .; clone size: .; CDR3 length: 12; V gene: TRBV30; J gene: TRBJ2-1; CDR3 DNA: TGTGCCGGTCACAGGGAAAACAATGAGCAGTTCTTC; CDR3 protein: CAGHRENNEQFF
D gene: .; clone size: .; CDR3 length: 13; V gene: TRBV6-2/TRBV6-3; J gene: TRBJ2-7; CDR3 DNA: TGTGCCAGCAGTTACTCTCGGGCCTACGAGCAGTACTTC; CDR3 protein: CASSYSRAYEQYF
D gene: TRBD2; clone size: .; CDR3 length: 16; V gene: TRBV6-1; J gene: TRBJ2-7; CDR3 DNA: TGTGCCAGCAGTGAGCCGGGCGGGAGCTCCATCCACGAGCAGTACTTC; CDR3 protein: CASSEPGGSSIHEQYF
D gene: TRBD2; clone size: few; CDR3 length: 15; V gene: TRBV27; J gene: TRBJ2-7; CDR3 DNA: TGTGCCAGCAGCTTCGGACTAGCGGGTCCCTACGAGCAGTACTTC; CDR3 protein: CASSFGLAGPYEQYF
D gene: .; clone size: once; CDR3 length: 16; V gene: TRBV2; J gene: TRBJ1-6; CDR3 DNA: TGTGCCAGCAGTGAAGCAGGGACGGCCTATAAGTCACCCCTCCACTTT; CDR3 protein: CASSEAGTAYKSPLHF
D gene: .; clone size: .; CDR3 length: 17; V gene: TRBV9; J gene: TRBJ1-2; CDR3 DNA: TGTGCCAGCAGCCTGAGAGAAAGTCCTTCTTTTAACTATGGCTACACCTTC; CDR3 protein: CASSLRESPSFNYGYTF
D gene: TRBD1; clone size: .; CDR3 length: 14; V gene: TRBV6-5; J gene: TRBJ1-1; CDR3 DNA: TGTGCCAGCAGGCATCAGGGGGGGCGAACTGAAGCTTTCTTT; CDR3 protein: CASRHQGGRTEAFF
D gene: .; clone size: .; CDR3 length: 14; V gene: TRBV30; J gene: TRBJ2-1; CDR3 DNA: TGTGCCTGGAGCTCTGGCGGACTCTACAATGAGCAGTTCTTC; CDR3 protein: CAWSSGGLYNEQFF
D gene: .; clone size: .; CDR3 length: 14; V gene: TRBV2; J gene: TRBJ2-3; CDR3 DNA: TGTGCCAGCAGTGAGAGGTATGGCACAGATACGCAGTATTTT; CDR3 protein: CASSERYGTDTQYF
D gene: .; clone size: .; CDR3 length: 15; V gene: TRBV4-1; J gene: TRBJ2-3; CDR3 DNA: TGCGCCAGCAGCCAAGTCCGGGGGAGCACAGATACGCAGTATTTT; CDR3 protein: CASSQVRGSTDTQYF
D gene: .; clone size: .; CDR3 length: 12; V gene: TRBV7-9; J gene: TRBJ2-5; CDR3 DNA: TGTGCCGGTTCAGTTGATCATACGGCCCAGTACTTC; CDR3 protein: CAGSVDHTAQYF
D gene: .; clone size: .; CDR3 length: 11; V gene: TRBV6-2/TRBV6-3; J gene: TRBJ1-5; CDR3 DNA: TGTGCCAGCAGTTACGGGACGGCCCAGCATTTT; CDR3 protein: CASSYGTAQHF
D gene: TRBD1; clone size: .; CDR3 length: 16; V gene: TRBV6-2/TRBV6-3; J gene: TRBJ2-7; CDR3 DNA: TGTGCCAGCAGTTACTCGATAGGGACAGGGAACTACGAGCAGTACTTC; CDR3 protein: CASSYSIGTGNYEQYF
D gene: .; clone size: .; CDR3 length: 12; V gene: TRBV20-1; J gene: TRBJ1-1; CDR3 DNA: TGCAGTGCTAGTGCGAAGAACACTGAAGCTTTCTTT; CDR3 protein: CSASAKNTEAFF
D gene: TRBD1; clone size: .; CDR3 length: 15; V gene: TRBV7-6; J gene: TRBJ2-1; CDR3 DNA: TGTGCCAGCAGCGTCCGGACAGGGGGCGGGTATGAGCAGTTCTTC; CDR3 protein: CASSVRTGGGYEQFF
D gene: TRBD2; clone size: .; CDR3 length: 15; V gene: TRBV30; J gene: TRBJ2-3; CDR3 DNA: TGTGCCTGGAAGCGACTAGCGGGGGACACAGATACGCAGTATTTT; CDR3 protein: CAWKRLAGDTDTQYF
D gene: .; clone size: .; CDR3 length: 14; V gene: TRBV12-3/TRBV12-4; J gene: TRBJ2-1; CDR3 DNA: TGTGCCAGCAGCCCGGTGCGAATTCCCAATGAGCAGTTCTTC; CDR3 protein: CASSPVRIPNEQFF
D gene: TRBD1; clone size: .; CDR3 length: 14; V gene: TRBV20-1; J gene: TRBJ2-7; CDR3 DNA: TGCAGTGCTAGAGATAAGGACAGGAACTACGAGCAGTACTTC; CDR3 protein: CSARDKDRNYEQYF
D gene: .; clone size: .; CDR3 length: 9; V gene: TRBV23-1; J gene: TRBJ2-3; CDR3 DNA: TGCGCCAGCAGTCTTACGCAGTATTTT; CDR3 protein: CASSLTQYF
D gene: TRBD2; clone size: few; CDR3 length: 15; V gene: TRBV27; J gene: TRBJ2-1; CDR3 DNA: TGTGCCAGCAGTGGCGGGACTAGCGGGTACAATGAGCAGTTCTTC; CDR3 protein: CASSGGTSGYNEQFF
D gene: TRBD2; clone size: .; CDR3 length: 16; V gene: TRBV4-2; J gene: TRBJ2-1; CDR3 DNA: TGTGCCAGCAGCCCCAGCGGGGAGAGCTCCTACAATGAGCAGTTCTTC; CDR3 protein: CASSPSGESSYNEQFF